Listed here are 4 T cell receptor beta chains from one sample, sequenced in a study of T cell clonality in common variable immunodeficiency. This table comes from immunoSEQ multiplex PCR, and its TCRdb copy is limited to in-frame clones, with some not included. Altogether tens of thousands of clones were found in the sample, and no singletons occur. Material for sequencing was peripheral blood mononuclear cells. Receptors were obtained from a person aged 18-70 years in good health.

This clone has a handful of counts. The read is 3 residues too short to cover the CDR3 end, so that end is filled in from the germline J gene. The V and J genes are TRBV7-2 and TRBJ2-3; 7 nucleotides align to TRBD2. This CDR3 contains 15 residues. Trimming at V came to 2 bases and at J to 1 base, leaving 3 bases not matched to a gene. Germline CDR1 and CDR2: SGHTA and FQGNSA. CDR3 loop: CASSLQRGGTDTQYF. Incomplete CDR3 DNA: TGTGCCAGCAGCTTACAGCGGGGCGGCACAGATACG.

The sample holds a few counts of this clone. The CDR3 end lies 3 residues beyond the end of the read and is filled in from the germline J gene. This chain joins TRBV7-3 and TRBJ2-3; TRBD2 matches at 10 bases. The CDR3 contains 16 residues. V lost 4 bases and J lost 6; bases outside the gene matches: 10. The V gene's germline CDR1 is SGHTA and CDR2 FQGTGA. CDR3 DNA, as far as it was read: TGTGCCAGCAGCTCGCCGACTAGCGGGCCTCCGGATACG. It codes for CASSSPTSGPPDT. The complete CDR3 protein is CASSSPTSGPPDTQYF.

The CDR3 region is CASSSTGGLFYGYTF. The CDR3 bases that were read are TGTGCCAGCAGTTCGACAGGGGGCCTCTTCTATGGC. The V gene is TRBV5-6, the J gene TRBJ1-2; the match to TRBD1 covers 10 bases. The read terminates 3 residues before the CDR3 end, so the remaining end is supplied by the germline J gene. The germline V gene encodes CDR1 SGHDT and CDR2 YYEEEE. This CDR3 contains 15 residues. Trimming took 5 bases from V and 4 from J; bases not matched to a gene: 8. The full variable domain, its missing parts supplied by reference TRBV5-6 and TRBJ1-2, is DAGVTQSPTHLIKTRGQQVTLRCSPKSGHDTVSWYQQALGQGPQFIFQYYEEEERQRGNFPDRFSGHQFPNYSSELNVNALLLGDSALYLCASSSTGGLFYGYTFGSGTRLTVV.

Many counts were recorded for this clone. The read terminates 3 residues ahead of where the CDR3 ends, so the germline J gene completes it. This chain connects TRBV6-1 to TRBJ1-2; no firm D call. The CDR3 has 13 residues. Germline CDR1 is MNHNS and CDR2 is SASEGT. The V end was cut by 4 bases, the J end by 3 bases, with 9 bases between. The CDR3 spells CASSVGVDYGYTF. The CDR3 DNA, read in part, is TGTGCCAGCAGTGTCGGGGTAGACTATGGC.